Shown below are 30 T cell receptor beta chains from a single sample sequenced in a study of vaccination effects on CD4 cells after COVID-19. Measured with immunoSEQ multiplex PCR; TCRdb has only the in-frame clones, and not every one. This sample has about 61,000 clones, with roughly 72% found just once. After expansion with viral peptide pools in the ViraFEST assay, antigen-specific CD4+ T cells were sequenced. The authors isolated CD4+ T cells after roughly eleven days of culture. Each participant was administered two doses of either the BNT162b2 or the mRNA-1273 vaccine. No antigen has been identified for these receptors. Source: CD4+ T cells from PBMCs cultured with HCoV-229E spike peptides, taken after COVID-19 vaccination. All receptors derive from a human donor who received a COVID-19 vaccine.

V is TRBV19 and J is TRBJ2-5, with 8 bases matching TRBD2. Germline V CDR1 and CDR2: LNHDA, SQIVND (reference sequence). Losses at the gene ends were 4 bases for V and 7 bases for J; bases not matched to a gene: 14. This CDR3 has 16 amino acids. The CDR3: CASSTGGETGGRTQYF. The CDR3 DNA reads TGTGCCAGTAGTACCGGGGGGGAGACCGGCGGTCGGACCCAGTACTTC. Filled out from reference TRBV19 and TRBJ2-5, the complete variable domain reads DGGITQSPKYLFRKEGQNVTLSCEQNLNHDAMYWYRQDPGQGLRLIYYSQIVNDFQKGDIAEGYSVSREKKESFPLTVTSAQKNPTAFYLCASSTGGETGGRTQYFGPGTRLLVL.

The J gene is TRBJ1-1, the V gene TRBV28; D is unclear. Trimming stripped 7 bases from V and 4 bases from J, with 10 bases between. Per germline, CDR1 MDHEN and CDR2 SYDVKM. The length of the CDR3 is 12 residues. CDR3 DNA sequence: TGTGCCAGCATTACGCAGTCCACTGAAGCTTTCTTT. This encodes CASITQSTEAFF.

This clone turned up a few times. V and J are TRBV6-2 or TRBV6-3 and TRBJ2-7; TRBD1 matches 7 bases. V was pared by 5 bases and J by 3 bases, with 13 bases of the junction left unmatched. The CDR3 consists of 16 residues. From germline, CDR1 is MNHEY and CDR2 SVGEGT. The CDR3 DNA follows: TGTGCCAGCAGTCACCCTGGGACAGTTAAATACTACGAGCAGTACGTC. Its translation: CASSHPGTVKYYEQYV.

This clone was found a few times. The chain couples TRBV7-3 to TRBJ1-1; D call uncertain. CDR1 and CDR2 from the germline V gene are SGHTA and FQGTGA. V lost 3 bases, J lost 1 base, and 6 bases lay in between. The CDR3 length is 13 residues. Here the CDR3 reads CASSLSGNTEAFF. Written as DNA, the CDR3 is TGTGCCAGCAGCTTGTCCGGGAACACTGAAGCTTTCTTT.

The chain is built from TRBV12-5 and TRBJ2-4; tentatively, D is TRBD2 (6 bases). CDR3 size: 15 residues. V lost 0 bases to trimming and J lost 1 base, with 7 bases between them. In germline, CDR1 is LGHNT, CDR2 FRNRAP. DNA of the CDR3: TGTGCTAGTGGTTTGGTACGGGGGGCCAAAAACATTCAGTACTTC. It is translated as CASGLVRGAKNIQYF.

The V and J genes are TRBV7-2 and TRBJ2-1, with D perhaps TRBD2 (5 bases). Trimming pared 4 bases from V and 6 bases from J, leaving 10 bases between. The CDR3 runs 13 residues. CDR1 is SGHTA and CDR2 is FQGNSA in the germline V gene. Here the CDR3 DNA reads TGTGCCAGCAGCTATGACTACCCCAATGAGCAGTTCTTC. The encoded protein is CASSYDYPNEQFF.

The chain recombines TRBV10-2 with TRBJ1-3; possible D gene TRBD1, 5 bases. Trimming took 7 bases from V and 2 from J, leaving 12 bases between them. CDR3 size: 14 residues. Germline CDR1 is WSHSY and CDR2 is SAAADI. CDR3 in amino acids: CASNNRSTGNTIYF. CDR3 DNA: TGCGCCAGCAACAACAGGAGTACTGGAAACACCATATATTTT.

J is TRBJ1-1 and V is TRBV7-2; D gene uncertain. The CDR3 is 14 residues long. The germline V gene has CDR1 SGHTA and CDR2 FQGNSA. Trimming left V 6 bases short and J 1 base short, with 12 bases between. The CDR3, as DNA: TGTGCCAGCAGGTCGAACAACGAGAACACTGAAGCTTTCTTT. Its protein is CASRSNNENTEAFF.

This chain uses TRBV9 with TRBJ2-3; a possible D gene is TRBD2 (6 bases). This CDR3 has 15 amino acids. In germline, CDR1 is SGDLS, CDR2 YYNGEE. V was cut by 3 bases and J by 4 bases, with 15 bases left in between. CDR3 nucleotides: TGTGCCAGCAGCGAGGGACTCAGGGAGGCAGATACGCAGTATTTT. Translating it yields CASSEGLREADTQYF. Using reference TRBV9 and TRBJ2-3 for the parts outside the CDR3, the full variable domain is DSGVTQTPKHLITATGQRVTLRCSPRSGDLSVYWYQQSLDQGLQFLIQYYNGEERAKGNILERFSAQQFPDLHSELNLSSLELGDSALYFCASSEGLREADTQYFGPGTRLTVL.

J is TRBJ2-3 and V is TRBV6-5; D is perhaps TRBD1 (6 bases). The CDR3 contains 15 residues. Germline CDR1 MNHEY, CDR2 SVGAGI. The V end lost 5 bases, the J end lost 3 bases, and 15 bases lay between the germline ends. The CDR3 bases are TGTGCCAGCAGTAAGCGCAGGGGAGATACAGATACGCAGTATTTT. This encodes CASSKRRGDTDTQYF.

The table lists this clone with a few counts. The chain has TRBV6-4 and TRBJ2-1, with D unclear. CDR1 MRHNA and CDR2 SNTAGT come from the germline V gene. The CDR3 runs 13 residues. The V gene lost 4 bases and the J gene lost 3 bases, with 7 bases spanning the gap. This CDR3 reads CASSAQIYNEQFF. Here the CDR3 DNA reads TGTGCCAGCAGTGCGCAGATCTACAATGAGCAGTTCTTC.

The chain recombines TRBV6-2 or TRBV6-3 with TRBJ2-7; tentative D call: TRBD2 (6 bases). V was clipped by 0 bases and J by 5 bases, with 11 bases between them. The V gene's germline CDR1 is MNHEY and CDR2 SVGEGT. The length of the CDR3 is 14 residues. This chain's CDR3 is CASSYSGGIHEQYV. The CDR3 DNA sequence: TGTGCCAGCAGTTACTCTGGGGGGATCCACGAGCAGTACGTC.

CDR3 DNA: TGCGCCAGCAGTGAGCTTTCAGATACGCAGTATTTT. Protein sequence: CASSELSDTQYF. The V and J genes are TRBV10-2 and TRBJ2-3; D is unresolved. Deletions cut 2 bases from V and 4 bases from J, with 4 bases between. Germline V gives CDR1 WSHSY, CDR2 SAAADI. The CDR3 length is 12 residues.

V and J are TRBV24-1 and TRBJ1-2; D is unclear. Germline CDR1 KGHDR, CDR2 SFDVKD. V was cut by 4 bases and J by 2 bases, with 4 bases left in between. The CDR3 is 12 residues long. CDR3 region: CATSEGNYGYTF. CDR3 bases: TGTGCCACCAGTGAGGGGAACTATGGCTACACCTTC.

This clone showed up just once. V is TRBV24-1 and J is TRBJ2-3; tentatively, D is TRBD2 (5 bases). Per the germline V gene, CDR1 is KGHDR and CDR2 is SFDVKD. The CDR3 consists of 14 residues. The ends were cut back, 9 bases at V and 1 base at J, with 13 bases in the middle. CDR3 sequence (DNA): TGTGCCACCCAAAGAGCGGAACGCACAGATACGCAGTATTTT. Translating gives CATQRAERTDTQYF.

This clone was found once. This chain uses TRBV3-1 (or the pseudogene TRBV3-2) with TRBJ1-2; 12 nucleotides line up with TRBD1. The trim removed 3 bases at V and 8 bases at J, leaving 7 bases unmatched. This CDR3 spans 15 amino acids. CDR1 is LGHDT and CDR2 is YNNKEL in the germline V gene (reference sequence). This CDR3 reads CASSHRDRGRIGYTF. CDR3 nucleotides: TGTGCCAGCAGCCACCGGGACAGGGGGCGCATCGGCTACACCTTC.

Judged by abundance, this clone is medium-sized. The V call is TRBV5-1, the J call TRBJ1-4, with TRBD1 identical over 7 bases. The CDR3 contains 16 residues. Trimming cost V 0 bases and J 8 bases; bases outside gene matches: 10. The germline CDR1 and CDR2 sequences are SGHRS and YFSETQ. The CDR3 region has the DNA TGCGCCAGCAGCTTGGCCGTGGAGGGGGCTGGGGAAAAACTGTTTTTT. Its protein is CASSLAVEGAGEKLFF.

This clone was counted a single time. This sequence joins TRBV24-1 and TRBJ1-5, with a tentative D call TRBD1 (6 bases). The germline CDR1 and CDR2 sequences are KGHDR and SFDVKD. Trimming removed 1 base from V and 7 bases from J, with 13 bases in between. This CDR3 spans 15 amino acids. CDR3 amino acids: CATSDFPRGGQPQHF. The CDR3 DNA is TGTGCCACCAGTGATTTCCCCAGGGGAGGCCAGCCCCAGCATTTT.

This rearrangement joins TRBV2 to TRBJ2-3, with no clear D. Germline CDR1 is SNHLY and CDR2 is FYNNEI. This CDR3 is built from 13 residues. V was clipped by 7 bases and J by 5 bases, with 13 bases between them. CDR3 DNA: TGTGCCAGCATCTTTTCGATGGGAGATACGCAGTATTTT. Protein product: CASIFSMGDTQYF.

The chain has TRBV24-1 and TRBJ2-1; D possibly matches TRBD1 or TRBD2 (5 bases each). CDR1 is KGHDR and CDR2 is SFDVKD in the germline V gene. CDR3 length: 18 amino acids. The V gene lost 1 base and the J gene lost 3 bases, with 18 bases spanning the gap. The CDR3 spells CATSDFRSGSGIYNEQFF. DNA of the CDR3: TGTGCCACCAGTGATTTCAGATCAGGGTCGGGAATCTACAATGAGCAGTTCTTC.

The chain has TRBV7-2 and TRBJ1-2; TRBD1 might be the D (6 bases). CDR3 size: 14 residues. Germline values: CDR1 SGHTA, CDR2 FQGNSA. Trimming left V 0 bases short and J 4 bases short, with 9 bases between. The CDR3 protein is CASSLAGAGYGYTF. The CDR3 region has the DNA TGTGCCAGCAGCTTAGCGGGGGCAGGCTATGGCTACACCTTC. The variable domain in full, with the rest retrieved from reference TRBV7-2 and TRBJ1-2, is GAGVSQSPSNKVTEKGKDVELRCDPISGHTALYWYRQSLGQGLEFLIYFQGNSAPDKSGLPSDRFSAERTGGSVSTLTIQRTQQEDSAVYLCASSLAGAGYGYTFGSGTRLTVV.

The chain couples TRBV29-1 to TRBJ1-2; D is perhaps TRBD1 (5 bases). The CDR3 totals 12 residues. V was cut by 0 bases and J by 4 bases, with 6 bases left in between. Looked up from germline, CDR1 is SQVTM and CDR2 is ANQGSEA. CDR3: CSVEEGPYGYTF. The DNA of the CDR3 is TGCAGCGTTGAAGAGGGGCCCTATGGCTACACCTTC.

The chain is built from TRBV18 and TRBJ2-5; 13 nucleotides match TRBD2. Trimming cost V 5 bases and J 4 bases; bases outside gene matches: 7. This CDR3 has 16 amino acids. Germline V lookup: CDR1 KGHSH, CDR2 LQKENI. CDR3: CASSRTGTSGVETQYF. Written as DNA, the CDR3 is TGTGCCAGCTCAAGGACCGGGACTAGCGGGGTAGAGACCCAGTACTTC.

The CDR3 DNA is TGCGCCAGCAGCCAAGAGCACAGGTGGCGGGGGGATACGCAGTATTTT. Its protein is CASSQEHRWRGDTQYF. The rearrangement uses TRBV4-3 and TRBJ2-3; 7 bases match TRBD2. Trimming cost V 0 bases and J 6 bases; bases outside gene matches: 9. The CDR3 spans 16 residues. The germline V gene has CDR1 LGHNA and CDR2 YSLEER.

For the CDR3, the DNA is TGTGCCAGCAGCTTGGGACAGGGGGGTCGTAACGGGGAGCTGTTTTTT. Amino acids: CASSLGQGGRNGELFF. The chain carries TRBV7-3 and TRBJ2-2, with 11 nucleotides matching TRBD1. This CDR3 contains 16 residues. The V gene end was trimmed by 3 bases and the J gene end by 7 bases; junction bases not matched to a gene: 7. CDR1 and CDR2 (germline): SGHTA, FQGTGA.

The chain combines TRBV13 with TRBJ1-4; no firm D call. V was shortened by 5 bases and J by 0 bases, with 22 bases between the two germline ends. The length of the CDR3 is 19 residues. Per the germline V gene, CDR1 is PRHDT and CDR2 is FYEKMQ (reference sequence). CDR3 nucleotides: TGTGCCAGCAGCCCTCTCACTAAATTCATGTATGCAACTAATGAAAAACTGTTTTTT. Its translation: CASSPLTKFMYATNEKLFF.

In its sample, this clone was seen once. This chain connects TRBV20-1 to TRBJ1-2; tentatively, D is TRBD1 (6 bases). The CDR3 sequence is 11 residues long. With 5 bases removed from V and 6 bases from J, the gap between germline ends came to 10 bases. Germline CDR1 and CDR2: DFQATT and SNEGSKA (reference sequence). CDR3 nucleotide sequence: TGCAGTGCTTCAGGGGTAAATGGCTACACCTTC. Translated, it gives CSASGVNGYTF.

The chain links TRBV12-5 to TRBJ1-5; a possible D gene is TRBD1 (5 bases). The CDR3 runs 15 residues. V lost 1 base and J 0 bases, leaving 7 bases between the germline ends. The V gene's germline CDR1 is LGHNT and CDR2 FRNRAP. The DNA for the CDR3 is TGTGCTAGTGGTTTGGGACAGATTAGCAATCAGCCCCAGCATTTT. Translation: CASGLGQISNQPQHF.

The genes are TRBV5-1 and TRBJ2-5, with unresolved D. V lost 5 bases and J 5 bases, leaving 16 bases between the germline ends. Germline loops: CDR1 SGHRS, CDR2 YFSETQ. There are 14 residues in the CDR3. In DNA, the CDR3 is TGCGCCAGCAGTCCAAGGGAACTTAAGGAGACCCAGTACTTC. It encodes CASSPRELKETQYF. The full variable domain, in which reference TRBV5-1 and TRBJ2-5 provide the parts outside the CDR3, is KAGVTQTPRYLIKTRGQQVTLSCSPISGHRSVSWYQQTPGQGLQFLFEYFSETQRNKGNFPGRFSGRQFSNSRSEMNVSTLELGDSALYLCASSPRELKETQYFGPGTRLLVL.

The chain has TRBV29-1 and TRBJ2-3; D is possibly TRBD1 (5 bases). Germline CDR1 SQVTM, CDR2 ANQGSEA. The CDR3 length is 13 residues. Trimming stripped 0 bases from V and 1 base from J, with 5 bases between. Written as DNA, the CDR3 is TGCAGCGTTGAAGACAGGGGCACAGATACGCAGTATTTT. Its translation: CSVEDRGTDTQYF.